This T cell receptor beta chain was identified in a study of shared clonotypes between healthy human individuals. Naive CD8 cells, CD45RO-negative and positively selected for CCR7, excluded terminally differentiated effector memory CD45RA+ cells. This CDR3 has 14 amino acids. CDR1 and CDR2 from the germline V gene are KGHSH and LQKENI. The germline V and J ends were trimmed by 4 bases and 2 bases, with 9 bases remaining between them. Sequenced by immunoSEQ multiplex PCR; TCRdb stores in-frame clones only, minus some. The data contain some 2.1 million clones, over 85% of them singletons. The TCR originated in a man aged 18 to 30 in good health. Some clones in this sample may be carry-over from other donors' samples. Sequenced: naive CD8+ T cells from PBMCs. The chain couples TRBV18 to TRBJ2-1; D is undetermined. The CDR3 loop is CASSRARPYNEQFF. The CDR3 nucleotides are TGTGCCAGCTCACGAGCAAGGCCCTACAATGAGCAGTTCTTC.